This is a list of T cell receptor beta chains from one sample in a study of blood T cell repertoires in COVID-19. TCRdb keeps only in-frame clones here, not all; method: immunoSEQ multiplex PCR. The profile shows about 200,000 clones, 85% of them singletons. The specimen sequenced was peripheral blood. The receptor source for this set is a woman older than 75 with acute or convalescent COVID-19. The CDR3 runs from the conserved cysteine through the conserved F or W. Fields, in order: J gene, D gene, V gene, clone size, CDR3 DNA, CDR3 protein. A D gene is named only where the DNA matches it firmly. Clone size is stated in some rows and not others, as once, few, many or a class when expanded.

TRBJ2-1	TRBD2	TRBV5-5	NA	TGTGCCAGCAGCTTAGGGACTAGTCTATACAATGAGCAGTTCTTC	CASSLGTSLYNEQFF
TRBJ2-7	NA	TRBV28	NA	TGTGCCAGCAGTCAAGCGGGACAGGAGTCCTACGAGCAGTACTTC	CASSQAGQESYEQYF
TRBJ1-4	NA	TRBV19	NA	TGTGCCAGTAGTCCAACCCCGGCCGGGGGGGGAAAACTGTTTTTT	CASSPTPAGGGKLFF
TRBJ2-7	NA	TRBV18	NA	TGTGCCAGCTCACCCATCGGGGAAAGCTCCTACGAGCAGTACTTC	CASSPIGESSYEQYF
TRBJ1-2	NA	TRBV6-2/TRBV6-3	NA	TGTGCCAGCAGCGGCAGTAACTATGGCTACACCTTC	CASSGSNYGYTF
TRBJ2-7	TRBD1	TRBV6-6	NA	TGTGCCAGCAACATCCGTGGGACAGGGAGGTACGAGCAGTACTTC	CASNIRGTGRYEQYF
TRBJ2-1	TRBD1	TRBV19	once	TGTGCCAGTAGTCCGATCGACAGGGGACCCTACAATGAGCAGTTCTTC	CASSPIDRGPYNEQFF
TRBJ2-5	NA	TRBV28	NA	TGTGCCAGCAGTTTTGGCGAGACCCAGTACTTC	CASSFGETQYF
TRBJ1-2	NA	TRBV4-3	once	TGCGCCAGCAGCCAAGACTTAAACTATGGCTACACCTTC	CASSQDLNYGYTF
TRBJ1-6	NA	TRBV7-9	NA	TGTGCCAGCAGCTTTACACAGGGAAACTCACCCCTCCACTTT	CASSFTQGNSPLHF
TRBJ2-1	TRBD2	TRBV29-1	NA	TGCAGCGTTGAACTAGCGGGAGGACCTTACAATGAGCAGTTCTTC	CSVELAGGPYNEQFF
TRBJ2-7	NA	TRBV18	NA	TGTGCCAGCTCACCAAGGGGAAGCGACGAGCAGTACTTC	CASSPRGSDEQYF
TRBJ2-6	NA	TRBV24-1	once	TGTGCCACCAGTGATTCCTTAGGACAGACCGATTACTCTGGGGCCAACGTCCTGACTTTC	CATSDSLGQTDYSGANVLTF
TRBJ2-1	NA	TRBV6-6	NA	TGTGCCAGCAGCCCCCGAGGCGGTCTCTACAATGAGCAGTTCTTC	CASSPRGGLYNEQFF
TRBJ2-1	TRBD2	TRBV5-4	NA	TGTGCCAGCAGCTTGCCTGCGGTAGCGGGGGTTAATGAGCAGTTCTTC	CASSLPAVAGVNEQFF
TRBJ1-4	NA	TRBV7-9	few	TGTGCCAGCAGCCCTGACAGGTCTGCAACTAATGAAAAACTGTTTTTT	CASSPDRSATNEKLFF
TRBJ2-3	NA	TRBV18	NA	TGTGCCAGCTCATCCCTGAGCACAGATACGCAGTATTTT	CASSSLSTDTQYF
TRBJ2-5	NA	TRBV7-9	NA	TGTGCCAGCAGCTTAGCAGGGAGCGGGGAGACCCAGTACTTC	CASSLAGSGETQYF
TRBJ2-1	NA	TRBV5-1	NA	TGCGCCAGCAGCGGGGACACACGCTCCTACAATGAGCAGTTCTTC	CASSGDTRSYNEQFF
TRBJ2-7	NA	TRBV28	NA	TGTGCCAGCGCAGGGCCCGTTACCGTCTACGAGCAGTACTTC	CASAGPVTVYEQYF
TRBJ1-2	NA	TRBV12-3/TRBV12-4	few	TGTGCCAGCAGCTTGACAGGCTCCTACACCTTC	CASSLTGSYTF
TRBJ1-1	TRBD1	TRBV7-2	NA	TGTGCCAGCAGCTTATCGGGGACAGGGGAAGCTTTCTTT	CASSLSGTGEAFF
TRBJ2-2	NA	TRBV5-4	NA	TGTGCCAGCAGCCCCTCAGGGATAACCGGGGAGCTGTTTTTT	CASSPSGITGELFF
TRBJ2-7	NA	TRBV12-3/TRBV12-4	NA	TGTGCCAGCAGCCCAACAGGTTACGAGCAGTACTTC	CASSPTGYEQYF
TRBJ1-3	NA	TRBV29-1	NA	TGCAGCGCGTACAGGGAACTCGAAGGCGGCATATATTTT	CSAYRELEGGIYF
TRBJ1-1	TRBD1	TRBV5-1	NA	TGCGCCAGCAGACTCGGACAGGGCGTGACTGAAGCTTTCTTT	CASRLGQGVTEAFF
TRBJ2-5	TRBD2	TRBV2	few	TGTGCCAGCAGTGGGCGGGGGGCTTTGGAGACCCAGTACTTC	CASSGRGALETQYF
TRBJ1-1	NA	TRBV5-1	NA	TGCGCCCGCAGCTCGCCGGAGGGGGGGCGGATAACTGAAGCTTTCTTT	CARSSPEGGRITEAFF
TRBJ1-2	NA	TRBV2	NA	TGTGCCAGCAGTCTCACCGACAGGACGGGCGGCTACACCTTC	CASSLTDRTGGYTF
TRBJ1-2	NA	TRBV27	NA	TGTGCCAGCAGGGCGGGGGCCTATGGCTACACCTTC	CASRAGAYGYTF
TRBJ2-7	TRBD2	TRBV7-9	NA	TGTGCCAGCAGCCTCAGCGGGAGTTACTACGAGCAGTACTTC	CASSLSGSYYEQYF
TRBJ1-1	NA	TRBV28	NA	TGTGCCAGCAGCAGGACAGAAACCACTGAAGCTTTCTTT	CASSRTETTEAFF
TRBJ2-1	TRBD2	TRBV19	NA	TGTGCCAGTAGTATAAAACTAGCGGGAAATGAGCAGTTCTTC	CASSIKLAGNEQFF
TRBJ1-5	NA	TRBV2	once	TGTGCCAGCAGTGCCGTGGGGGGTAGGTCCCAGCATTTT	CASSAVGGRSQHF
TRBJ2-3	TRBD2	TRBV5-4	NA	TGTGCCAGCAGCAGCGGAGGACTAGCCAGCACAGATACGCAGTATTTT	CASSSGGLASTDTQYF
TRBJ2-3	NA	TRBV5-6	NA	TGTGCCAGCAGCTGGTACTTAGCGCGGGACACAGATACGCAGTATTTT	CASSWYLARDTDTQYF
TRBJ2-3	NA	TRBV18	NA	TGTGCCAGCTCACCCCCGACAAGCACAGATACGCAGTATTTT	CASSPPTSTDTQYF
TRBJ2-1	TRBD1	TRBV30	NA	TGTGCCTGGAGTGGTTTCGGGACAGTCTCCTACAATGAGCAGTTCTTC	CAWSGFGTVSYNEQFF
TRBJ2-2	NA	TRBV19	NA	TGTGCCAGTAGTACTGGACTTCGTGCCGGGGAGCTGTTTTTT	CASSTGLRAGELFF
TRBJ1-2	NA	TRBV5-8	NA	TGTGCCAGCAGCTTGGCCGACTCCTATGGCTACACCTTC	CASSLADSYGYTF